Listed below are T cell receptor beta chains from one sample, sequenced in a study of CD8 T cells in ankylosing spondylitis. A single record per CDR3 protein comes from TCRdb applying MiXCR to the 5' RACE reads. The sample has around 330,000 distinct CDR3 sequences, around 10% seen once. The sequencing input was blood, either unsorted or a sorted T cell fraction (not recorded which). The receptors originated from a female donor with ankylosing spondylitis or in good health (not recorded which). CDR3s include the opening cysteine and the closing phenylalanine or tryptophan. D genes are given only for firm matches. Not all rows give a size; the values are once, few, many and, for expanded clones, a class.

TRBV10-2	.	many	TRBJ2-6	CASSLGPAGANVLTF	TGCGCCAGCAGTTTAGGGCCAGCTGGGGCCAACGTCCTGACTTTC
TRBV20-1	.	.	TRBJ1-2	CSAPWGNYGYTF	TGCAGTGCCCCCTGGGGTAACTATGGCTACACCTTC
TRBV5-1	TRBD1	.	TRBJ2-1	CASSSSDRGGEQFF	TGCGCCAGCAGCTCCTCGGACAGGGGTGGCGAGCAGTTCTTC
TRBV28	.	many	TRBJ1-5	CASSSRPGISNQPQHF	TGTGCCAGCAGTTCCCGCCCTGGGATTAGCAATCAGCCCCAGCATTTT
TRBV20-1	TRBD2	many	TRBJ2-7	CSAMTGGSLGEQYF	TGCAGTGCTATGACGGGAGGCTCCCTTGGCGAGCAGTACTTC
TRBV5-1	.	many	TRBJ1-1	CATKRTGNTEAFF	TGCGCCACCAAGAGAACGGGGAACACTGAAGCTTTCTTT
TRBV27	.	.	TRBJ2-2	CTSSPMGAPHTGELFF	TGTACCAGCAGTCCCATGGGGGCCCCGCACACCGGGGAGCTGTTTTTT
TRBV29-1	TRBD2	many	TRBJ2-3	CSVEDRLAGVTDTQYF	TGCAGCGTTGAAGATCGGCTAGCGGGAGTCACAGATACGCAGTATTTT
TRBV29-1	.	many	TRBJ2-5	CSVGGGSWDRTQYF	TGCAGCGTGGGGGGTGGATCATGGGATAGGACCCAGTACTTC
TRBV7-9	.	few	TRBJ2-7	CASSTGPSDSYEQYF	TGTGCCAGCAGCACTGGACCGTCCGACTCCTACGAGCAGTACTTC